The 10 T cell receptor beta chains reported below all come from one sample, sequenced in a study of early T cells in non-severe SARS-CoV-2 infection. TCRdb reanalysed the 5' RACE reads using MiXCR and keeps one entry per CDR3 protein. In the table there are approximately 100,000 distinct CDR3 sequences, 9.5% to 11% of which are singletons. The material sequenced was whole blood. The source of these receptors is an adult who was a healthcare worker with PCR-confirmed SARS-CoV-2 infection or an uninfected control (not recorded which).

This clonotype was observed many times. The chain employs TRBV9 and TRBJ2-1; a weak D match, TRBD2 (6 bases). Trimming took off 0 bases at V and 2 bases at J, with 6 bases between the two ends. Germline V gene lookup returns CDR1 SGDLS and CDR2 YYNGEE. This CDR3 is 14 amino acids long. DNA of the CDR3: TGTGCCAGCAGCGTAGGGAGGGCCTACAATGAGCAGTTCTTC. Amino acid sequence: CASSVGRAYNEQFF.

This clonotype was seen more than once but under ten times. The chain joins TRBV18 to TRBJ1-1; no firm D call. V lost 3 bases and J 0 bases, leaving 8 bases between the germline ends. CDR3 length: 14 amino acids. The germline V gene has CDR1 KGHSH and CDR2 LQKENI. The CDR3 protein is CASSPPAMNTEAFF. In DNA form, the CDR3 reads TGTGCCAGCTCACCCCCAGCCATGAACACTGAAGCTTTCTTT.

The table lists this clonotype with a few counts. This chain links TRBV28 with TRBJ2-7; perhaps TRBD2 as D (5 bases). The CDR3 consists of 13 residues. Per the germline V gene, CDR1 is MDHEN and CDR2 is SYDVKM. Trimming took 4 bases from V and 7 from J, leaving 14 bases between them. In DNA form, the CDR3 reads TGTGCCAGCAGTTCGAGGGTCCCGGGGGAGCAGTACTTC. Protein product: CASSSRVPGEQYF.

The chain is built from TRBV6-5 and TRBJ1-1; D unclear. V was shortened by 2 bases and J by 0 bases, with 10 bases between the two germline ends. Germline loops: CDR1 MNHEY, CDR2 SVGAGI. The CDR3 totals 15 residues. The chain's CDR3 is CASSYAVSMNTEAFF. The CDR3 DNA is TGTGCCAGCAGTTACGCCGTCAGCATGAACACTGAAGCTTTCTTT.

V is TRBV12-3 or TRBV12-4 and J is TRBJ1-2; D gene uncertain. V lost 6 bases and J lost 4, with 12 bases in between. The CDR3 has 13 amino acids. This chain's CDR3 is CASREWGGYGYTF. CDR3 nucleotides: TGTGCCAGCAGGGAGTGGGGTGGCTATGGCTACACCTTC.

The V and J genes are TRBV29-1 and TRBJ1-1; a possible D gene is TRBD1 (5 bases). V lost 4 bases to trimming and J lost 2 bases, with 17 bases between them. The CDR3 length is 15 residues. Germline V gene data show CDR1 as SQVTM and CDR2 as ANQGSEA. DNA of the CDR3: TGCAGCGTTGGTGCAGGGCCGCAGGGAAACACTGAAGCTTTCTTT. It codes for CSVGAGPQGNTEAFF.

There are a few counts of this clonotype. The rearrangement joins TRBV9 to TRBJ1-1, with a possible D match to TRBD1 (5 bases). CDR1 SGDLS and CDR2 YYNGEE come from the germline V gene. The CDR3 sequence is 12 residues long. The V gene lost 0 bases and the J gene lost 6 bases, with 6 bases spanning the gap. CDR3 sequence: CASSVGGAEAFF. The CDR3 nucleotides read TGTGCCAGCAGCGTAGGGGGGGCTGAAGCTTTCTTT.

This clonotype was found a few times. The chain links TRBV5-4 to TRBJ1-1, with D possibly being TRBD1 (5 bases). Deletions cut 1 base from V and 3 bases from J, with 10 bases between. Looked up from germline, CDR1 is SGHNT and CDR2 is YYREEE (reference sequence). The CDR3 has 14 amino acids. The CDR3 sequence: CASSLSGRHTEAFF. The CDR3 nucleotides are TGTGCCAGCAGCTTGTCAGGGAGGCACACTGAAGCTTTCTTT.

This clonotype was observed a few times. The chain uses TRBV5-6 and TRBJ1-6; 8 bases match TRBD1. The CDR3 is 15 residues long. CDR1 and CDR2 (germline): SGHDT, YYEEEE. Trimming at V came to 3 bases and at J to 9 bases, leaving 8 bases not matched to a gene. The CDR3 sequence: CASSSLTGGSSPLHF. CDR3 DNA sequence: TGTGCCAGCAGCTCCCTAACAGGGGGATCTTCACCCCTCCACTTT.

The V and J genes are TRBV9 and TRBJ2-1, with D possibly being TRBD2 (5 bases). V lost 0 bases and J 4 bases, leaving 8 bases between the germline ends. The CDR3 has 14 amino acids. CDR1 and CDR2 from the germline V gene are SGDLS and YYNGEE. For the CDR3, the DNA is TGTGCCAGCAGCGTAGCTACGGGGTACAATGAGCAGTTCTTC. Protein product: CASSVATGYNEQFF.